The table lists the clone carrying this T cell receptor beta chain with a few counts. Its target is unknown. The table came from immunoSEQ multiplex PCR; TCRdb's copy has only in-frame clones and leaves some out. The data contain roughly 300,000 clones, roughly nine tenths of them seen just once; the ten biggest clones take up around 6.6%. The data belong to a study of Ad26.COV2.S vaccination and SARS-CoV-2 variants. On the study more broadly: Administration of Ad26.COV2.S was intramuscular, either once or twice 56 days apart.

Germline V lookup: CDR1 MNHEY, CDR2 SVGAGI. The CDR3 spans 15 residues. Deletions cut 8 bases from V and 2 bases from J, with 16 bases between. Study conclusions and caveats: Similar non-spike TCR breadth was observed in recipients of vaccine and of placebo.

As to treatment: roughly 19 received Ad26.COV2.S at low or high dose, single or two shots; 5 received placebo; per-sample allocation not given. Sampling took place 63 days after the first vaccine or placebo injection. Adults aged 18-55 years in Boston included the donor. V and J are TRBV6-5 and TRBJ2-1, with a tentative D call TRBD2 (5 bases). Sequences were derived from peripheral blood, sampled in a trial of Ad26.COV2.S vaccine versus placebo. This clonotype was obtained from a person aged 18-60 years who received the Ad26.COV2.S COVID-19 vaccine or a placebo. DNA for the CDR3: TGTGCCAGCGGGGTGTCGGGGATTGCCTACAATGAGCAGTTCTTC. Translating gives CASGVSGIAYNEQFF.